This T cell receptor (beta chain) was sequenced during a study of shared clonotypes between healthy human individuals (dated by TCRdb to the early 2020s). Turning to the overall study: Two women and a few men aged 18 to 49 years were included in the cohort. For each donor, three plates each were used for CD4 naive and CD4 memory, two plates were used for CD8 naive, and one plate was used for CD8 memory. To estimate repertoire size and how much clonotypes are shared between individuals, the study performed deep sequencing of blood TCR repertoires from roughly five healthy adults. To increase sequencing depth and limit assay-specific biases, TCR repertoire library preparation and sequencing were carried out by different laboratories using diverse techniques. Between about 0.94 and 8.9 billion PBMCs per donor were obtained by leukapheresis.

The germline V gene provides CDR1 SGDLS and CDR2 YYNGEE. V gives up 0 bases and J gives up 0 bases, and the segment between their germline ends measures 8 bases. Spanning cysteine to phenylalanine, the CDR3 consists of 15 amino acids. Of all the DNA, just the CDR3 is kept, 45 bases in frame from base 1. Turning to this clone: No cognate antigen has been identified for it. Base qualities are not recorded, but no much larger clone differs from it by a single base. Distinct nucleotide sequences in the sample also encode this CDR3.

Donors were healthy HIV-negative adults with no recently reported acute infections or vaccinations. Only Caucasian adults living in Nashville, Tennessee, USA were represented among the donors. CD4+ T cells were enriched by magnetic negative selection, after which naive cells were positively selected on CD45RA and the negative fraction was taken as the memory subset. After blood collection by leukapheresis, PBMCs were isolated using Ficoll-Histopaque density gradient centrifugation and then cryopreserved in the vapor phase of liquid nitrogen. Analytical flow cytometry was used to check the purity and quantity of every magnetically sorted T cell population. Genomic DNA was isolated from every sorted fraction and measured by UV absorbance on a Nanodrop 2000c. Points the paper makes about the study in general: Sampling was restricted to blood, and TCR repertoires in tissue are likely to differ from TCR repertoires in blood. Pairwise subsampling indicated that sequencing depth was expected to affect the degree of clonotype sharing among donors. Sharing across four donors was observed for about 5% of naive CD4, over 3% of naive CD8, 2% to 2.5% of memory CD4, and roughly 0.4% of memory CD8 clonotypes. Compared with non-shared clonotypes, the clonotypes found in all four sorted-subset donors had higher generation probabilities. Naive subsets generally had larger estimated clonotype richness than memory subsets. Incomplete sequencing was indicated by rarefaction of sorted-subset datasets, despite the large sequencing depth. The genetic and exposure-history diversity represented was limited by the small number of donors.

TCR CDR3 regions were amplified from genomic DNA by multiplex PCR using the deep immunoSEQ assay. For each cell subset, the extracted genomic DNA was distributed evenly across all wells of several immunoSEQ 96-well plates, and each plate served as one replicate. For sorted subsets, about 220 ng of genomic DNA, equivalent to roughly 33,000 T cell genomes, went into each replicate PCR. Purified libraries were measured with a Qubit 3.0 fluorometer, size-checked on a Bioanalyzer 2100, and measured again with the KAPA Library Quantification kit. A separate single-read 150-cycle Illumina NextSeq 550 flow cell was used to sequence each immunoSEQ 96-well plate. In the authors' own workflow: The immunoSEQ output contained only junctional sequences without quality scores, so filtering could not match that applied to full-length reads. To assign V/J genes and CDR3, sequences were annotated using PyIR, a Python wrapper for IgBLAST v1.9, with IMGT germline references. Reads were filtered out if the reads had weak V/J assignments (E-value above 1e-6), no CDR3, stop codons, out-of-frame junctions, or ambiguous translated residues. V3J clonotypes were defined as sequences sharing the same inferred V gene, J gene, and CDR3 amino acid sequence. To compute the percentage overlap between repertoires, the number of shared unique clonotypes was divided by the size of the smaller repertoire. RTK rarefaction, the Chao1 estimator, and Recon v2.1 estimates of unobserved clonotypes were used to assess repertoire richness. For all TCRbeta clonotypes obtained by the gDNA method from a few donors, generation probabilities were computed with OLGA. The clones in this table, taken by TCRdb from immuneACCESS, are in-frame only. Not every clone is retained; where verified, under half of the shortfall comes from an unresolved V gene, and the cause of the rest is unknown. The D gene and trimming were derived from the DNA, and the V and J assignments and clone size from that table. For this sample the table gives 2 million to 2.5 million clones, of which 90% to 96% were detected only once. Clones ranked in the top ten supply less than 0.15% of the sample.

The source of this sequence is a man aged 18 to 29 in good health. The V and J genes are TRBV9 and TRBJ2-3; TRBD2 is perhaps the D gene, given 5 matching bases. Specimen: naive CD4+ T cells sorted from blood. This specimen's cell subset or site label, interpreted: CD45RA+ positively selected. In nucleotides, the sequence is TGTGCCAGCAGCGTAGTAGCGTCAAGCACAGATACGCAGTATTTT. This encodes CASSVVASSTDTQYF.